The 32 T cell receptor beta chains in this list originate from one sample, sequenced in a study of blood T cells in healthy people across ages. Primed by a sample-barcoded 5' primer and a J-beta primer mix, a second PCR proceeded for 7 to 11 cycles. Using its own MiXCR run on the 5' RACE reads, TCRdb lists one record per CDR3 protein. The sample lists over 300,000 distinct CDR3 sequences, 50% to 60% occurring once. The sequencing sample was made of blood. Source of these receptors: a man aged 60 to 69 in good health.

The chain combines TRBV20-1 with TRBJ2-4; D may be TRBD1 or TRBD2 (7 bases each). This CDR3 is 12 amino acids long. The V and J ends lost 3 bases and 13 bases respectively, with 16 bases between them. Germline values: CDR1 DFQATT, CDR2 SNEGSKA (reference sequence). This chain's CDR3 is CSASPQGREQYF. The CDR3 nucleotides read TGCAGTGCTAGCCCACAGGGGAGGGAGCAGTACTTC.

This clonotype was found many times. The chain recombines TRBV6-5 with TRBJ1-2; 10 bases align to TRBD1. Germline V gene data show CDR1 as MNHEY and CDR2 as SVGAGI. The CDR3 is 18 amino acids. V shed 0 bases, J shed 1 base, and the junction held 8 bases outside the gene matches. The CDR3 spells CASSYSVRGTGDNYGYTF. CDR3 DNA: TGTGCCAGCAGTTACTCGGTCCGTGGGACAGGGGATAACTATGGCTACACCTTC.

The CDR3 nucleotides are TGCAGCGTTGAACTTATGGAGACCCAGTACTTC. Translating it yields CSVELMETQYF. The rearrangement joins TRBV29-1 to TRBJ2-5; the D is unclear. This CDR3 is built from 11 residues. Germline CDR1 SQVTM, CDR2 ANQGSEA. The V end lost 2 bases, the J end lost 5 bases, and 6 bases lay between the germline ends.

The rearrangement links TRBV2 to TRBJ2-5; 11 nucleotides align to TRBD2. The CDR3 runs 15 residues. Germline-derived CDR1 and CDR2 are SNHLY and FYNNEI. With 6 bases clipped from V and 11 bases from J, the junction kept 14 bases outside the gene matches. CDR3 loop: CASSRLAGIYNEQYF. The DNA of the CDR3 is TGTGCCAGCAGCCGACTAGCGGGGATATACAATGAGCAGTACTTC.

This clonotype has only a few counts. V and J are TRBV4-1 and TRBJ1-1; the D is unclear. The germline gives CDR1 MGHRA, CDR2 YSYEKL. This CDR3 contains 15 residues. V shed 3 bases and J shed 6 bases, with 17 bases lying between them. The CDR3 DNA reads TGCGCCAGCAGCCACGGCGATAGGGATGGCGCTGAAGCTTTCTTT. It specifies CASSHGDRDGAEAFF.

The chain has TRBV7-9 and TRBJ2-1; D possibly corresponds to TRBD2 (6 bases). The germline CDR1 and CDR2 sequences are SEHNR and FQNEAQ (reference sequence). The V end lost 5 bases, the J end lost 5 bases, and 10 bases lay between the germline ends. The CDR3 sequence is 13 residues long. This chain's CDR3 is CASSAGPNNEQFF. As DNA, the CDR3 is TGTGCCAGCAGCGCGGGACCGAACAATGAGCAGTTCTTC.

CDR3 in DNA: TGCGCCAGCAGCAGAACTGGCGGGGGGCCCGACGAGCAGTACTTC. This codes for CASSRTGGGPDEQYF. J is TRBJ2-7 and V is TRBV5-1, with 8 bases fitting TRBD2. The CDR3 spans 15 residues. Germline CDR1 SGHRS, CDR2 YFSETQ. Trimming removed 4 bases from V and 5 bases from J; junction bases left unmatched: 11.

This clonotype was detected many times. A much larger clone differs by one base, so this may be a read error. The chain uses TRBV7-2 and TRBJ2-5, with D perhaps TRBD1 or TRBD2 (6 bases each). V shed 5 bases and J shed 11 bases, with 18 bases lying between them. CDR1 is SGHTA and CDR2 is FQGNSA in the germline V gene. CDR3 size: 13 residues. The CDR3 loop is CASSPGGPGEQYF. DNA for the CDR3: TGTGCCAGCAGCCCTGGGGGGCCGGGTGAGCAGTACTTC.

This clonotype was seen only once. The V call is TRBV27, the J call TRBJ2-3, with 9 bases fitting TRBD2. The V and J ends lost 3 bases and 6 bases, in that order; junction bases with no gene match: 13. Germline V gene data show CDR1 as MNHEY and CDR2 as SMNVEV (reference sequence). There are 17 residues in the CDR3. The CDR3 coding sequence is TGTGCCAGCAGTTTCGGTAGCGGGAGTAGCGGGGCGGATACGCAGTATTTT. Amino acids: CASSFGSGSSGADTQYF.

This clonotype was picked up many times. This chain connects TRBV3-1 to TRBJ2-6; D gene uncertain. The V gene's germline CDR1 is LGHDT and CDR2 YNNKEL (reference sequence). V lost 4 bases and J 2 bases, leaving 9 bases between the germline ends. There are 15 residues in the CDR3. This CDR3 reads CASSRSVAGANVLTF. CDR3 coding DNA: TGTGCCAGCAGCCGTTCAGTCGCTGGGGCCAACGTCCTGACTTTC.

This chain connects TRBV20-1 to TRBJ2-3; 8 bases match TRBD1. The V segment lost 4 bases and the J segment 2 bases; nucleotides outside the gene matches: 8. CDR1 DFQATT and CDR2 SNEGSKA come from the germline V gene (reference sequence). CDR3 length: 15 residues. The CDR3 bases are TGCAGTGCTACCCCCGGGACAGGCCTCACAGATACGCAGTATTTT. Its protein is CSATPGTGLTDTQYF.

The CDR3: CSASLRSQDNEQFF. For the CDR3, the DNA is TGCAGTGCTAGTTTGCGGAGTCAGGACAATGAGCAGTTCTTC. This chain uses TRBV20-1 with TRBJ2-1; unclear D gene. Germline V gives CDR1 DFQATT, CDR2 SNEGSKA (reference sequence). V was trimmed by 3 bases and J by 5 bases, leaving 14 bases between them. This CDR3 spans 14 amino acids.

This clonotype is a singleton in its sample. This rearrangement joins TRBV6-4 to TRBJ2-7, with TRBD2 identical over 9 bases. CDR1 and CDR2 from the germline V gene are MRHNA and SNTAGT. The CDR3 runs 19 residues. The V segment lost 7 bases and the J segment 3 bases; nucleotides outside the gene matches: 22. CDR3 nucleotides: TGTGCCAGCATCCGAGGAGGTAGCGGGAGCACCAGTCCCCTCTACGAGCAGTACTTC. Translated, it gives CASIRGGSGSTSPLYEQYF.

The CDR3 DNA is TGTGCCAGCAAAGCTAGTTCTGGGTCCTACAATGAGCAGTTCTTC. This encodes CASKASSGSYNEQFF. The chain recombines TRBV2 with TRBJ2-1; D is ambiguous. This CDR3 is 15 amino acids long. Deletions cut 7 bases from V and 1 base from J, with 14 bases between. The V gene's germline CDR1 is SNHLY and CDR2 FYNNEI.

V is TRBV20-1 and J is TRBJ2-1, with D unresolved. Trimming left V 3 bases short and J 4 bases short, with 10 bases between. CDR1 and CDR2 from the germline V gene are DFQATT and SNEGSKA (reference sequence). The CDR3 consists of 13 residues. The CDR3 sequence is CSARVDLYNEQFF. The CDR3 DNA is TGCAGTGCTAGGGTCGACCTTTACAATGAGCAGTTCTTC.

CDR3 sequence: CASSQAGSLPEQYF. For the CDR3, the DNA is TGTGCCAGCAGCCAAGCAGGGTCATTACCCGAGCAGTACTTC. V is TRBV4-2 and J is TRBJ2-5; D is possibly TRBD1 (5 bases). The DNA end is a closer match to TRBJ2-7, so the J assignment may be wrong. Per the germline V gene, CDR1 is LGHNA and CDR2 is YNFKEQ. This CDR3 has 14 amino acids.

On this clonotype itself: This may arise from a read error, as a much more abundant clone is one base away. The gene calls are TRBV5-5 and TRBJ2-3; 11 bases agree with TRBD2. Germline V lookup: CDR1 SGHKS, CDR2 YYEKEE (reference sequence). This CDR3 region has 16 residues. The CDR3 spells CASSPHGTSGTDTRYF. Here the CDR3 DNA reads TGTGCCAGCAGTCCTCACGGGACTAGCGGCACAGATACGCGGTATTTT.

This clonotype was counted at least ten times. The V and J genes are TRBV28 and TRBJ2-1; no clear D. The CDR3 has 12 amino acids. The germline V gene encodes CDR1 MDHEN and CDR2 SYDVKM. The V and J ends lost 9 bases and 6 bases respectively, with 12 bases between them. The CDR3: CASAVLGNEQFF. CDR3 sequence (DNA): TGTGCCAGTGCCGTGTTGGGCAATGAGCAGTTCTTC.

This clonotype showed up just a few times. This chain uses TRBV4-1 with TRBJ1-4; D uncertain. Trimming took 1 base from V and 8 from J, leaving 8 bases between them. The germline CDR1 and CDR2 sequences are MGHRA and YSYEKL. This CDR3 is 13 amino acids long. The CDR3 spells CASSQARGEKLFF. CDR3 nucleotides: TGCGCCAGCAGCCAAGCCCGGGGAGAAAAACTGTTTTTT.

The V and J genes are TRBV20-1 and TRBJ1-4; D remains ambiguous. The germline gives CDR1 DFQATT, CDR2 SNEGSKA (reference sequence). This CDR3 comprises 13 residues. Trimming cost V 1 base and J 1 base, with 4 bases left between them. The CDR3: CSARGETNEKLFF. In DNA, the CDR3 is TGCAGTGCTAGAGGGGAAACTAATGAAAAACTGTTTTTT.

This chain joins TRBV7-2 and TRBJ2-7; a possible D gene is TRBD1 (5 bases). Trimming removed 5 bases at V and 5 bases at J, with 16 bases between. The CDR3 runs 14 residues. Germline values: CDR1 SGHTA, CDR2 FQGNSA. As DNA, the CDR3 is TGTGCCAGCAGCGTAGGGCAGGGATTCCACGAGCAGTACTTC. Its translation: CASSVGQGFHEQYF. Combining the CDR3 with reference TRBV7-2 and TRBJ2-7 gives the whole variable domain GAGVSQSPSNKVTEKGKDVELRCDPISGHTALYWYRQSLGQGLEFLIYFQGNSAPDKSGLPSDRFSAERTGGSVSTLTIQRTQQEDSAVYLCASSVGQGFHEQYFGPGTRLTVT.

The chain is built from TRBV29-1 and TRBJ1-2; TRBD1 is a possible D gene (5 bases). In germline, CDR1 is SQVTM, CDR2 ANQGSEA. The CDR3 consists of 11 residues. Trimming removed 7 bases from V and 7 bases from J, with 13 bases in between. CDR3: CSGVGGFGYTF. The CDR3 coding sequence is TGCAGCGGTGTGGGGGGTTTTGGCTACACCTTC.

This clonotype turned up a few times. The rearrangement joins TRBV5-6 to TRBJ2-5; D possibly uses TRBD1 or TRBD2 (7 bases each). From germline, CDR1 is SGHDT and CDR2 YYEEEE. V lost 0 bases and J 4 bases, leaving 13 bases between the germline ends. This CDR3 is 15 amino acids long. CDR3 sequence reads: CASSLEQGGRETQYF. CDR3 sequence (DNA): TGTGCCAGCAGCTTGGAGCAGGGGGGGAGAGAGACCCAGTACTTC.

The CDR3 protein is CASSLDGLAGEETQYF. The CDR3 DNA is TGTGCCAGCAGCTTAGATGGGTTAGCAGGAGAAGAGACCCAGTACTTC. The chain combines TRBV7-9 with TRBJ2-5; no reliable D call. V was cut by 1 base and J by 3 bases, with 15 bases left in between. This CDR3 is 16 amino acids long. The V gene's germline CDR1 is SEHNR and CDR2 FQNEAQ (reference sequence).

The gene calls are TRBV13 and TRBJ2-5, with 10 nucleotides matching TRBD2. CDR3 size: 13 residues. Germline assignment: CDR1 PRHDT and CDR2 FYEKMQ (reference sequence). The trim removed 7 bases at V and 4 bases at J, leaving 3 bases unmatched. The CDR3 nucleotides are TGTGCCAGCACGATAGCGGGAGGAGAGACCCAGTACTTC. This codes for CASTIAGGETQYF.

Points on this clonotype: Possible read error: a much larger clone is one base away. As DNA, the CDR3 is TGCGCCAGCAGCGACGGTGGTGATACCTACGAGCAGTACTTC. Amino acids: CASSDGGDTYEQYF. The chain couples TRBV5-1 to TRBJ2-7, with D unresolved. Looked up from germline, CDR1 is SGHRS and CDR2 is YFSETQ. This CDR3 contains 14 residues. V was clipped by 4 bases and J by 2 bases, with 13 bases between them.

The chain recombines TRBV7-8 with TRBJ2-3; 8 bases fit TRBD2. The length of the CDR3 is 16 residues. The germline gives CDR1 SGHVS, CDR2 FQNEAQ. The V gene end was trimmed by 10 bases and the J gene end by 3 bases; junction bases not matched to a gene: 15. Written as DNA, the CDR3 is TGTGCCACCGTCATACCCCGCGGGGGGTGGACAGATACGCAGTATTTT. Residues: CATVIPRGGWTDTQYF. The entire variable domain, with the rest obtained from reference TRBV7-8 and TRBJ2-3, is as follows: GAGVSQSPRYKVAKRGQDVALRCDPISGHVSLFWYQQALGQGPEFLTYFQNEAQLDKSGLPSDRFFAERPEGSVSTLKIQRTQQEDSAVYLCATVIPRGGWTDTQYFGPGTRLTVL.

Notes on this clonotype: This may be a read error, as it is one base from a much larger clone. The gene calls are TRBV5-4 and TRBJ1-2, with a weak D call TRBD1 (6 bases). The CDR3 contains 14 residues. Trimming cost V 3 bases and J 4 bases, with 13 bases left between them. Germline CDR1 reads SGHNT; CDR2 reads YYREEE (reference sequence). The CDR3 DNA follows: TGTGCCAGCAGCTCGAGGGGGGCTGGCTATGGCTACACCTTC. Translating gives CASSSRGAGYGYTF.

V is TRBV29-1 and J is TRBJ2-1; 8 bases map to TRBD1. The length of the CDR3 is 14 residues. After removal of 3 bases from V and 6 bases from J, the junction contained 7 bases not matched to a gene. From germline, CDR1 is SQVTM and CDR2 ANQGSEA. CDR3 nucleotides: TGCAGCGTTGATGAGACAGGGGTATTCAATGAGCAGTTCTTC. Protein product: CSVDETGVFNEQFF.

This clonotype was observed a handful of times. The V gene is TRBV6-2 or TRBV6-3, the J gene TRBJ2-1; D not resolved. Trimming removed 5 bases at V and 10 bases at J, with 15 bases between. Germline CDR1 reads MNHEY; CDR2 reads SVGEGT. This CDR3 spans 13 amino acids. CDR3 region: CASSRRANGEQFF. CDR3 bases: TGTGCCAGCAGTCGCCGGGCCAACGGAGAGCAGTTCTTC.

V usage is TRBV7-8 and J usage is TRBJ2-3; D call uncertain. Looked up from germline, CDR1 is SGHVS and CDR2 is FQNEAQ. V lost 8 bases and J lost 2, with 11 bases in between. This CDR3 comprises 13 residues. CDR3 sequence: CASLSFYTDTQYF. The CDR3 nucleotides are TGTGCCAGCCTCTCCTTTTACACAGATACGCAGTATTTT.

The genes are TRBV18 and TRBJ1-1; 12 bases fit TRBD1. From germline, CDR1 is KGHSH and CDR2 LQKENI. Trimming removed 3 bases from V and 0 bases from J; junction bases left unmatched: 11. The CDR3 consists of 19 residues. The CDR3 DNA is TGTGCCAGCTCACCGAACATGGGGACAGGGGGCGTGATGAACACTGAAGCTTTCTTT. Residues: CASSPNMGTGGVMNTEAFF.